This T cell receptor (beta chain) was sequenced during a study of T cells in Graves' hyperthyroidism and ophthalmopathy. V shed 6 bases, J shed 2 bases, and the junction held 12 bases outside the gene matches. Germline values: CDR1 MNHNS, CDR2 SASEGT. The CDR3 extends over 16 amino acids. The investigators amplified TCR beta CDR3 regions from RNA transcripts. An initial round of RT-PCR targeting the TCR CDR3 relied on the HTBI primer set. From the multiplex PCR reads, TCRdb called clonotypes with MiXCR, one entry per CDR3 protein. This table has 300,000 to 450,000 distinct CDR3 sequences, over 11% appearing once. At least ten counts were recorded for this clonotype. Patients counted as stable if ophthalmopathy did not develop within 18 months. Participants, patients aged 18 to 65, had newly diagnosed hyperthyroidism with a duration under 2 months. The diagnoses drew upon clinical symptoms, serum thyroxine and TRAb, thyroid ultrasound and orbital computed tomography.

The chain uses TRBV6-1 and TRBJ2-7; TRBD1 agrees at 8 bases. This receptor was taken from a woman between 55 and 75 years old with Graves' hyperthyroidism. Sequenced material: blood. CDR3 loop: CASRTPPGQAPYEQYF. CDR3 sequence (DNA): TGTGCCAGCAGGACCCCCCCGGGACAGGCCCCCTACGAGCAGTACTTC.